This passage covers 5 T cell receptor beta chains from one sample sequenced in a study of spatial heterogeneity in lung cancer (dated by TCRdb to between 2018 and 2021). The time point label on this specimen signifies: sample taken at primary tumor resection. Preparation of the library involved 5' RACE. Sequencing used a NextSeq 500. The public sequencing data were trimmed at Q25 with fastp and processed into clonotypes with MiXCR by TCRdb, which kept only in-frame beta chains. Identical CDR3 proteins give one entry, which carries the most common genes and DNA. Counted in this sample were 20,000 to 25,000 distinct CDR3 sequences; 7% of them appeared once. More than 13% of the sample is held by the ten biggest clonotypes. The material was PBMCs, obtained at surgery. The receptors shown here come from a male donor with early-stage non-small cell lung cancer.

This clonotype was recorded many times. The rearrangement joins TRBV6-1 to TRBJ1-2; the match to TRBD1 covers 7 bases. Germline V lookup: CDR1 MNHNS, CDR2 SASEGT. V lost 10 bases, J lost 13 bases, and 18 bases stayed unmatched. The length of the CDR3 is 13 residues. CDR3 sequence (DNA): TGTGCCACTGGGGGAAAAGACTGGACAGGAGGCACCTTC. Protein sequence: CATGGKDWTGGTF.

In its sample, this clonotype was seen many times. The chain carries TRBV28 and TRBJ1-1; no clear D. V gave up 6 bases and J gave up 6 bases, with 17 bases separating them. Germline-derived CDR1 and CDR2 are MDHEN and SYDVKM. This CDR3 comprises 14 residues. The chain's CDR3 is CASRDGPAMSEAFF. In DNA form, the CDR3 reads TGTGCCAGCAGGGACGGGCCGGCTATGTCTGAAGCTTTCTTT.

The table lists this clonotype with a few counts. The CDR3 DNA reads TGTGCCAGTAGTCTAACTAGCGGGGCCGAGCAGTACGTC. Translating gives CASSLTSGAEQYV. This chain connects TRBV19 to TRBJ2-7; the match to TRBD2 covers 10 bases. The CDR3 contains 13 residues. CDR1 is LNHDA, CDR2 SQIVND, per germline (reference sequence). V gave up 5 bases and J gave up 6 bases; unmatched junction bases: 4.

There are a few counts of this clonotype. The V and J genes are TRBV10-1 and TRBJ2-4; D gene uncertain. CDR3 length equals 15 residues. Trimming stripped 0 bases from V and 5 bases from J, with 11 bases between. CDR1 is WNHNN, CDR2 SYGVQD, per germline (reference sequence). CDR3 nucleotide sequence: TGCGCCAGCAGTGAGTCGGTGGGGTTCGAAAACATTCAGTACTTC. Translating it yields CASSESVGFENIQYF.

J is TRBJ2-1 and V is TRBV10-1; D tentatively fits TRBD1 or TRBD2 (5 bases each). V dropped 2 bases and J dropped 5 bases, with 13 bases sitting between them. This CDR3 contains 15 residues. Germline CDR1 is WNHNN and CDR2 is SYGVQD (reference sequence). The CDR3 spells CASSEEGRYNNEQFF. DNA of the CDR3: TGCGCCAGCAGTGAGGAGGGGCGATACAACAATGAGCAGTTCTTC.